This is a list of T cell receptor beta chains from one sample in a study of blood T cell repertoires in COVID-19. The table came from immunoSEQ multiplex PCR; TCRdb's copy has only in-frame clones and leaves some out. The table records about 310,000 clones, about 85% of them present only once. The sequenced material came from PBMCs or T cells enriched from blood (not recorded which). These receptors all come from a woman aged 30 to 39 who had been exposed to COVID-19. CDR3s include the opening cysteine and the closing phenylalanine or tryptophan. D genes are given only for firm matches. Expanded clones get a size class; other rows say once, few or many, or leave the size out.

>-|TRBV4-3|-|TRBJ1-5
TGCGCCAGCAGCCAAGATCCCCCCGGCGGGGGGTCAGGTCAGCCCCAGCATTTT
CASSQDPPGGGSGQPQHF
>few|TRBV27|TRBD2|TRBJ2-1
TGTGCCAGCAGCTTTAGGGCGACTAGCGCGGGGAATCACGGTGAGCAGTTCTTC
CASSFRATSAGNHGEQFF
>-|TRBV6-5|TRBD1|TRBJ1-2
TGTGCCAGCAGGGTTAGACAGGGTGGGGCCTACACCTTC
CASRVRQGGAYTF
>-|TRBV5-1|-|TRBJ1-1
TGCGCCAGCAGCTCGCGGATGAACACTGAAGCTTTCTTT
CASSSRMNTEAFF
>-|TRBV4-1|-|TRBJ2-5
TGCGCCAGCAGCCAAGAGGCAACGGGGATACAAGAGACCCAGTACTTC
CASSQEATGIQETQYF
>-|TRBV5-1|-|TRBJ2-5
TGCGCCAGCTCCCCGGATAGGGGTTTTCAAGAGACCCAGTACTTC
CASSPDRGFQETQYF
>-|TRBV4-3|TRBD2|TRBJ2-1
TGCGCCAGCAGCCAAGAGCTGGGCGGGGGGGCCCGGGAGCAGTTCTTC
CASSQELGGGAREQFF
>-|TRBV29-1|-|TRBJ2-7
TGCAGCGTTGGCCAGAAGGAGCAGTACTTC
CSVGQKEQYF
>-|TRBV5-1|TRBD2|TRBJ2-3
TGCGCCAGCAGTCCTAGCGGGAGGGCAGATACGCAGTATTTT
CASSPSGRADTQYF
>-|TRBV3-1/TRBV3-2|-|TRBJ2-1
TGTGCCAGCAGCCAACCGGGACTCGCGACTGGTGAGCAGTTCTTC
CASSQPGLATGEQFF
>-|TRBV11-1|TRBD1|TRBJ2-3
TGTGCCAGCAGCTCGCGGGGGACAGGGGATACGCAGTATTTT
CASSSRGTGDTQYF
>-|TRBV6-2/TRBV6-3|-|TRBJ1-1
TGTGCCAGCAGCCCATTCCGGACAGCCTTGAACACTGAAGCTTTCTTT
CASSPFRTALNTEAFF
>-|TRBV6-5|TRBD1|TRBJ2-7
TGTGCCAGCACTCCGGACAGGGGACACTACGAGCAGTACTTC
CASTPDRGHYEQYF
>-|TRBV5-4|-|TRBJ2-1
TGTGCCAGCAGCTTAGGAGGTAGCGGCGAAAATGAGCAGTTCTTC
CASSLGGSGENEQFF
>-|TRBV21-1|-|TRBJ1-5
TGTGCCTCGTCAGGGTCGTATCAGCCCCAGCATTTT
CASSGSYQPQHF
>-|TRBV27|TRBD1|TRBJ1-5
TGTGCCAGCAGGCCCGGGACAGGGGAGCAGCCCCAGCATTTT
CASRPGTGEQPQHF
>-|TRBV27|-|TRBJ1-1
TGTGCCAGCAGTTTATCGGCAGGGTTCAGCACTGAAGCTTTCTTT
CASSLSAGFSTEAFF
>-|TRBV28|-|TRBJ2-7
TGTGCCAGCAGTTTTAGCAAGGATTACGAGCAGTACTTC
CASSFSKDYEQYF
>-|TRBV5-1|TRBD1|TRBJ1-6
TGCGCCAGCAGCTTGGATGCCCAAGCCGGGACAGGGTATAATTCACCCCTCCACTTT
CASSLDAQAGTGYNSPLHF
>once|TRBV24-1|-|TRBJ2-2
TGTGCCACCAGTGATTTGTATAGTACCGGGGAGCTGTTTTTT
CATSDLYSTGELFF
>-|TRBV10-1|-|TRBJ1-4
TGCGCCAGCAGTGACCGGGGGAATAATGAAAAACTGTTTTTT
CASSDRGNNEKLFF
>-|TRBV6-5|TRBD2|TRBJ2-1
TGTGCCAGCAGTTTACAACTAGCGGGGAAATACAATGAGCAGTTCTTC
CASSLQLAGKYNEQFF
>-|TRBV5-1|-|TRBJ1-6
TGCGCCAGCAGCGCTGGGAGAGTGGATTCACCCCTCCACTTT
CASSAGRVDSPLHF
>-|TRBV5-1|TRBD1|TRBJ1-1
TGCGCCAGCAGCCCTAAACAGACAGGGGAGGTCGTCTGGGCTTTCTTT
CASSPKQTGEVVWAFF
>-|TRBV7-3|TRBD2|TRBJ2-7
TGTGCCAGCAGACGACTGGGACTAGCGGGAGTTTACGAGCAGTACTTC
CASRRLGLAGVYEQYF
>once|TRBV7-8|TRBD1|TRBJ1-5
TGTGCCAGCAGACTGACAGGGGTAGATCAGCCCCAGCATTTT
CASRLTGVDQPQHF
>-|TRBV4-3|-|TRBJ2-3
TGCGCCAGGACTTCCCCTGGCACAGATACGCAGTATTTT
CARTSPGTDTQYF
>-|TRBV7-9|-|TRBJ1-2
TGTGCCAGCAGCTTAAACCCCTCTGGGGGGGATGGCTACACCTTC
CASSLNPSGGDGYTF
>-|TRBV3-1/TRBV3-2|TRBD2|TRBJ2-3
TGTGCCAGCAGCCATACTAGCGGACACACAGATACGCAGTATTTT
CASSHTSGHTDTQYF
>-|TRBV7-3|-|TRBJ1-1
TGTGCCAGCAGCTTACAGGCGAACACTGAAGCTTTCTTT
CASSLQANTEAFF
>once|TRBV7-9|-|TRBJ1-1
TGTGCCAGCAGCTTAGGAGGGAGGACTGAAGCTTTCTTT
CASSLGGRTEAFF
>-|TRBV6-1|-|TRBJ1-2
TGTGCCAGCAGTGCGGGCCAGGGTATTCGAGGCTATGGCTACACCTTC
CASSAGQGIRGYGYTF
>-|TRBV7-9|-|TRBJ1-4
TGTGCCAGCAGCTTACCTAGTAATGAAAAACTGTTTTTT
CASSLPSNEKLFF
>-|TRBV11-2|-|TRBJ1-1
TGTGCCAGCAGCTTAGTGTCGGGGACTGAAGCTTTCTTT
CASSLVSGTEAFF
>-|TRBV28|TRBD1|TRBJ2-5
TGTGCCAGCAGTCGCCCAGGGGACAGCTTACAAGAGACCCAGTACTTC
CASSRPGDSLQETQYF
>-|TRBV6-5|TRBD1|TRBJ2-2
TGTGCCAGCAGGGTACCGGGACAGGGAAAGCCTACGCTGTTTTTT
CASRVPGQGKPTLFF
>-|TRBV6-5|TRBD1|TRBJ1-4
TGTGCCAGCAGCTCCGTCAGGGGGGAGAAAAAACTGTTTTTT
CASSSVRGEKKLFF
>-|TRBV9|-|TRBJ1-1
TGTGCCAGCAGCGTAGGGGACACCTTATTGATGAACACTGAAGCTTTCTTT
CASSVGDTLLMNTEAFF
>-|TRBV2|-|TRBJ2-5
TGTGCCAGCTACTCAAACAGGGTGCAAGAGACCCAGTACTTC
CASYSNRVQETQYF
>-|TRBV19|TRBD1|TRBJ2-3
TGTGCCAGTAGTATCGACAGGGGTACAGATACGCAGTATTTT
CASSIDRGTDTQYF
>-|TRBV18|-|TRBJ2-5
TGTGCCAGCTCACCGGACAGCCTGGGAGAGACCCAGTACTTC
CASSPDSLGETQYF
>-|TRBV2|TRBD2|TRBJ2-2
TGTGCCAGCAGACTAGCGGGAGGGCGAACCGGGGAGCTGTTTTTT
CASRLAGGRTGELFF